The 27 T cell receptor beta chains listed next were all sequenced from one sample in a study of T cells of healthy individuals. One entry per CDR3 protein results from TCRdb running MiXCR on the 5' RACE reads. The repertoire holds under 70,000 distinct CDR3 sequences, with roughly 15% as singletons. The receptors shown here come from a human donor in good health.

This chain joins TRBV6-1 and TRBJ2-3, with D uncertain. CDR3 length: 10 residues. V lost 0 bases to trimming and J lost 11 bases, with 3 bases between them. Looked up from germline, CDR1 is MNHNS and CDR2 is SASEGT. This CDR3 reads CASSEAQQYF. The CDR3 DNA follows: TGTGCCAGCAGTGAAGCGCAGCAGTATTTT.

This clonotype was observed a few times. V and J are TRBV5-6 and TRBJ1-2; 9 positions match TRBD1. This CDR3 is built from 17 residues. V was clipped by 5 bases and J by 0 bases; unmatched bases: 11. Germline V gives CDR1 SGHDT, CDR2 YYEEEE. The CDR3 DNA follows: TGTGCCAGCAGGGTGGGACAGGGAAGATACTCTAACTATGGCTACACCTTC. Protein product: CASRVGQGRYSNYGYTF.

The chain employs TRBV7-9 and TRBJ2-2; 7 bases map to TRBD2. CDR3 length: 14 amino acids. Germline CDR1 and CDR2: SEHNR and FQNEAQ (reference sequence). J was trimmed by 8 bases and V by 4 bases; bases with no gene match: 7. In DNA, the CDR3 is TGTGCCAGCAGCTACCTAGGACTAGGAGGGGAGCTGTTTTTT. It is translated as CASSYLGLGGELFF.

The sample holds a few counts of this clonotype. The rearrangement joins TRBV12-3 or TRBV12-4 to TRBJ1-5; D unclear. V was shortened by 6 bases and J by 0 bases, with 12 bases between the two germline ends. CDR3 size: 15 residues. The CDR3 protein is CASRPDDYSNQPQHF. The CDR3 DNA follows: TGTGCCAGCAGGCCAGATGATTATAGCAATCAGCCCCAGCATTTT.

CDR3 coding DNA: TGTGCCAGCAGTTTGGACTGGGGGAACACCGGGGAGCTGTTTTTT. Its protein product is CASSLDWGNTGELFF. The chain has TRBV6-5 and TRBJ2-2, with D possibly being TRBD2 (5 bases). Germline CDR1 MNHEY, CDR2 SVGAGI. This CDR3 spans 15 amino acids. The V gene lost 4 bases and the J gene lost 1 base, with 10 bases spanning the gap.

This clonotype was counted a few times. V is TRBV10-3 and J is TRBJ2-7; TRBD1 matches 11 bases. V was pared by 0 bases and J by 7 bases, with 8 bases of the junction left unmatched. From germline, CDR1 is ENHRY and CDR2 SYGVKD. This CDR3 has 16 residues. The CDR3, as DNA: TGTGCCATCAGTGAGTCCTACGGACAGGGGGCGAGGGAGCAGTACTTC. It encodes CAISESYGQGAREQYF.

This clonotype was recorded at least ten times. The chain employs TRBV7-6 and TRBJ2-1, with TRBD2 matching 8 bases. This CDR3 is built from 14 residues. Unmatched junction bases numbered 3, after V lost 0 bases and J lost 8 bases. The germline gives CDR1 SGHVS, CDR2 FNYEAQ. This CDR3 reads CASSLALAGYEQFF. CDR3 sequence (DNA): TGTGCCAGCAGCTTAGCTCTAGCGGGTTATGAGCAGTTCTTC.

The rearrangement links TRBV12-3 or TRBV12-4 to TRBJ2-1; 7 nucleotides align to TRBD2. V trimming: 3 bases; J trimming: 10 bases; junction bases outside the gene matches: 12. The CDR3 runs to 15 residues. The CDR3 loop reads CASSFVQVGGWEQFF. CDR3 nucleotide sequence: TGTGCCAGCAGTTTTGTCCAAGTGGGAGGGTGGGAGCAGTTCTTC.

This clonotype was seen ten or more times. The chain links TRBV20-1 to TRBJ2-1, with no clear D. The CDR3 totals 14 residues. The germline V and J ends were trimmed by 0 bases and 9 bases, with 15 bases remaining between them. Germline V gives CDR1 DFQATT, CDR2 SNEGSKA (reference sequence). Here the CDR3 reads CSAREVRARGEQFF. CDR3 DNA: TGCAGTGCTAGAGAGGTCCGGGCTCGCGGTGAGCAGTTCTTC.

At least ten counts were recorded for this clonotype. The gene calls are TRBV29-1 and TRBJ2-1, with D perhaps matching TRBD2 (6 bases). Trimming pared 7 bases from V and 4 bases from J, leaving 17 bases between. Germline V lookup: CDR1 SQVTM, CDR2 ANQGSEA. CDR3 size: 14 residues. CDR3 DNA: TGCAGCGCAGATTTGGTGGGGAGGTACAATGAGCAGTTCTTC. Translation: CSADLVGRYNEQFF.

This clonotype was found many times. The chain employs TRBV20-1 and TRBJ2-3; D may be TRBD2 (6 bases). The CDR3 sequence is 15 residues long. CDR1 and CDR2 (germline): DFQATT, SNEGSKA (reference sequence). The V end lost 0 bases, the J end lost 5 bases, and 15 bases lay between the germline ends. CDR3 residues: CSARDVGSNRDTQYF. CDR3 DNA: TGCAGTGCTAGAGATGTCGGGAGTAACCGAGATACGCAGTATTTT.

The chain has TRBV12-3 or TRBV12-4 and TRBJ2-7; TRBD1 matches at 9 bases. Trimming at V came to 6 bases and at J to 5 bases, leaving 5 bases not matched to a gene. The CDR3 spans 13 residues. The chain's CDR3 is CASSGTGPHEQYF. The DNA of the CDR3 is TGTGCCAGCAGCGGGACAGGGCCCCACGAGCAGTACTTC.

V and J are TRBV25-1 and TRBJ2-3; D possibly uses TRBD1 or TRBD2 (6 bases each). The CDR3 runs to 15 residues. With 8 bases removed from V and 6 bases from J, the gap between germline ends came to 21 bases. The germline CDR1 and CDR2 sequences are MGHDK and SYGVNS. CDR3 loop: CASASPGGPTDTQYF. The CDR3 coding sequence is TGTGCCAGCGCTAGCCCCGGGGGCCCCACGGATACGCAGTATTTT. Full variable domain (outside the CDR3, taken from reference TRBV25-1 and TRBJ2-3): EADIYQTPRYLVIGTGKKITLECSQTMGHDKMYWYQQDPGMELHLIHYSYGVNSTEKGDLSSESTVSRIRTEHFPLTLESARPSHTSQYLCASASPGGPTDTQYFGPGTRLTVL.

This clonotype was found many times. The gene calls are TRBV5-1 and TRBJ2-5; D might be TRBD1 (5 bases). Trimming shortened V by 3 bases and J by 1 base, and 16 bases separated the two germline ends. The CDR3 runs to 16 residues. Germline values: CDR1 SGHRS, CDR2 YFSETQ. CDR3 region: CASSSRTLSPQETQYF. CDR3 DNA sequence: TGCGCCAGCAGCTCCCGGACATTGTCGCCCCAAGAGACCCAGTACTTC.

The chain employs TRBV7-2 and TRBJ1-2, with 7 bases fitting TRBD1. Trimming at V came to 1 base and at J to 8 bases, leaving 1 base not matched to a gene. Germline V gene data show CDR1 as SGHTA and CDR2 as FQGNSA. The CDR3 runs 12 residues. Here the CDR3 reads CASSLGTGGYTF. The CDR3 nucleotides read TGTGCCAGCAGCTTAGGGACAGGAGGCTACACCTTC.

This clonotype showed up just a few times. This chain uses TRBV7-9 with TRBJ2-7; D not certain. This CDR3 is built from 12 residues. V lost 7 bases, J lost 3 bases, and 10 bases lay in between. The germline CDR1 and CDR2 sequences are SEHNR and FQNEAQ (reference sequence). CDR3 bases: TGTGCCAGCACCTACAGTAACTACGAGCAGTACTTC. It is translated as CASTYSNYEQYF.

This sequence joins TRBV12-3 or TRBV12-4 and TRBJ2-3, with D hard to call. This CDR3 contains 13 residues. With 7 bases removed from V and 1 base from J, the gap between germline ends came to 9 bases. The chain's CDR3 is CASTLRGTDTQYF. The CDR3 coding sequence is TGTGCCAGCACCCTTCGGGGCACAGATACGCAGTATTTT.

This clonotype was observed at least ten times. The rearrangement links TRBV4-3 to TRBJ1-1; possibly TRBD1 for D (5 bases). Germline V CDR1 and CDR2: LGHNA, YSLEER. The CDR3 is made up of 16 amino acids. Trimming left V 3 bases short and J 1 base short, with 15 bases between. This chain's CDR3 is CASSHGGSAENTEAFF. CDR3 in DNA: TGCGCCAGCAGCCATGGGGGTTCGGCAGAGAACACTGAAGCTTTCTTT.

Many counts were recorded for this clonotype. The DNA for the CDR3 is TGCAGCGTTGAAGCTGGGACACGGGGACAAGGCGGCTACACCTTC. Translation: CSVEAGTRGQGGYTF. The chain carries TRBV29-1 and TRBJ1-2; TRBD1 might be the D (6 bases). The CDR3 runs 15 residues. Germline V gives CDR1 SQVTM, CDR2 ANQGSEA. Trimming shortened V by 1 base and J by 8 bases, and 20 bases separated the two germline ends.

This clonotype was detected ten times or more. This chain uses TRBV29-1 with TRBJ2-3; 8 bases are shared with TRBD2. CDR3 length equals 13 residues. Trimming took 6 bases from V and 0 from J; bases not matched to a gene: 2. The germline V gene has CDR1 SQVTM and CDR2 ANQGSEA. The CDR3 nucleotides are TGCAGCGTGCCTAGCGGGAGCACAGATACGCAGTATTTT. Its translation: CSVPSGSTDTQYF.

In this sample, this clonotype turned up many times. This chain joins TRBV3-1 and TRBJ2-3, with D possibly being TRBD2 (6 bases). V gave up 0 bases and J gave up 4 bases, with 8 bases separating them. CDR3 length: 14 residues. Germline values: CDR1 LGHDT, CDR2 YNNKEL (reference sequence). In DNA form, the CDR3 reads TGTGCCAGCAGCCAAGAGCGGGGTTCAGATACGCAGTATTTT. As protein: CASSQERGSDTQYF.

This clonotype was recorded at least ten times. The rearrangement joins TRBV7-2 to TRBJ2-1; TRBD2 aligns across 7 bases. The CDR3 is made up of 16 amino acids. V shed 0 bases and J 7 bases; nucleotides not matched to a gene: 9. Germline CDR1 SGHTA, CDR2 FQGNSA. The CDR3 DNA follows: TGTGCCAGCAGCTTAGCGGGGAAGGGAGGGTTTAATGAGCAGTTCTTC. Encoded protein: CASSLAGKGGFNEQFF.

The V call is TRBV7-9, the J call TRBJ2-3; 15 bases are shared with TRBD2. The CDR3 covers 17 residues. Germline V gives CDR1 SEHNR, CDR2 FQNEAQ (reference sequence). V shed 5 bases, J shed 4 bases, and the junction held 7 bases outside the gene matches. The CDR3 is CASSLGLAGGPADTQYF. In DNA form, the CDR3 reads TGTGCCAGCAGCCTCGGACTAGCGGGAGGGCCCGCAGATACGCAGTATTTT.

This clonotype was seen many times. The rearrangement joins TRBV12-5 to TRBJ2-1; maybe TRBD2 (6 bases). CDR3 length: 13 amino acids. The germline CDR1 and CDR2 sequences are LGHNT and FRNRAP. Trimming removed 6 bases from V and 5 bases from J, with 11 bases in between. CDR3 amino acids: CASGREANNEQFF. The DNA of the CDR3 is TGTGCTAGTGGGAGGGAGGCCAACAATGAGCAGTTCTTC.

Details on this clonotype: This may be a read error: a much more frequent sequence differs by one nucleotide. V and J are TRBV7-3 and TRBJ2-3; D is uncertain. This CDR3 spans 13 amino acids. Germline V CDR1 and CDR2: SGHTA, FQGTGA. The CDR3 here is CASGLTGPEAQYF. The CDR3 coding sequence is TGTGCCAGCGGCTTAACTGGGCCCGAGGCGCAGTATTTT.

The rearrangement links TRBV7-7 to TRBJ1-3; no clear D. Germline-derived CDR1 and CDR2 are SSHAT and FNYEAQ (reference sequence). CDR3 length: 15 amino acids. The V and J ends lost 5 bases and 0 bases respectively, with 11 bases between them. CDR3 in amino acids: CASSPLPNSGNTIYF. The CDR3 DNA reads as TGTGCCAGCAGCCCACTCCCAAACTCTGGAAACACCATATATTTT.

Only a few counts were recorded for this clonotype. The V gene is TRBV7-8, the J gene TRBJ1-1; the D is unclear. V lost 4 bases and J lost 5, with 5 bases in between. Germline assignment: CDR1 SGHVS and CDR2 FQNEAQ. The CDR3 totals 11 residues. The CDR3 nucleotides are TGTGCCAGCAGCTCGGAAACTGAAGCTTTCTTT. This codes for CASSSETEAFF.